What follows describes a single TCR beta chain. Its target is unknown. This record comes from a study of radiotherapy plus CTLA-4 blockade in lung cancer. About the study: Overall, 18% of patients showed an objective response, while 31% attained disease control. Overall study results and limits: Radiotherapy plus ipilimumab was followed by expansion in blood of tumor-derived TCR clones.

Assay: immunoSEQ multiplex PCR; the TCRdb copy retains only in-frame clones and omits some. The top ten clones hold approximately 9% of a sample with tens of thousands of clones, about 68% of them seen once. This sequence was found in a human donor with non-small cell lung cancer who had stable disease on radiotherapy plus ipilimumab. Source: peripheral blood, taken from a patient treated with radiotherapy plus ipilimumab.

CDR3: CASSPQGASDGYTF. CDR3 bases: TGTGCCAGCAGCCCACAGGGGGCGTCAGATGGCTACACCTTC. The rearrangement links TRBV7-2 to TRBJ1-2; 9 nucleotides match TRBD1. The V gene's germline CDR1 is SGHTA and CDR2 FQGNSA. This CDR3 comprises 14 residues. Germline trimming cut 5 bases from V and 6 bases from J; bases unmatched to any gene: 7. The variable domain in full, completed from reference TRBV7-2 and TRBJ1-2, reads GAGVSQSPSNKVTEKGKDVELRCDPISGHTALYWYRQSLGQGLEFLIYFQGNSAPDKSGLPSDRFSAERTGGSVSTLTIQRTQQEDSAVYLCASSPQGASDGYTFGSGTRLTVV.